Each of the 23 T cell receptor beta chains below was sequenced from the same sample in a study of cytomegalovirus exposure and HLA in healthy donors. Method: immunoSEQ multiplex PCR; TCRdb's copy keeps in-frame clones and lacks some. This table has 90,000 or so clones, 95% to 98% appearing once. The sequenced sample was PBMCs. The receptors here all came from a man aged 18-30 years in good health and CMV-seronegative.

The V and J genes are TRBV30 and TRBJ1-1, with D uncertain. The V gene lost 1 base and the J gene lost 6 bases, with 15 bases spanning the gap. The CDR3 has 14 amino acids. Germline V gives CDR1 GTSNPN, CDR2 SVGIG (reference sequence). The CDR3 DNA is TGTGCCTGGAGTGCGGTGGGTAAGAGGGCTGAAGCTTTCTTT. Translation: CAWSAVGKRAEAFF. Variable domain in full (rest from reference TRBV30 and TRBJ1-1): SQTIHQWPATLVQPVGSPLSLECTVEGTSNPNLYWYRQAAGRGLQLLFYSVGIGQISSEVPQNLSASRPQDRQFILSSKKLLLSDSGFYLCAWSAVGKRAEAFFGQGTRLTVV.

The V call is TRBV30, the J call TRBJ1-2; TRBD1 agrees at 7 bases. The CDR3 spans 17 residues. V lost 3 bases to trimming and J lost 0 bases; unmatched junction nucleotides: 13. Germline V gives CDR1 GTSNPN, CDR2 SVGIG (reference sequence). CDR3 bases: TGTGCCTGGAGCGCACGACAGGGAAATCAAGCTAACTATGGCTACACCTTC. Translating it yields CAWSARQGNQANYGYTF.

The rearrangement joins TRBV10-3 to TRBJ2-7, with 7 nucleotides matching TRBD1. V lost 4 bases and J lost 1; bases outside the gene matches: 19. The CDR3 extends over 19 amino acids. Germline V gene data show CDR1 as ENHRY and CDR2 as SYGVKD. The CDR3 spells CAISAQVGWAGGESYEQYF. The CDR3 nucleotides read TGTGCCATCAGTGCCCAGGTGGGTTGGGCAGGGGGAGAATCCTACGAGCAGTACTTC.

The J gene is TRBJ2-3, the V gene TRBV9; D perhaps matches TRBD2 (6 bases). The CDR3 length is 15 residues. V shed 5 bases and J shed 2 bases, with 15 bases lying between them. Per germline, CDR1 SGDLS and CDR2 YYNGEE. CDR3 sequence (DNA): TGTGCCAGCAGTGAGAACGCGGGGACCACAGATACGCAGTATTTT. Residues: CASSENAGTTDTQYF.

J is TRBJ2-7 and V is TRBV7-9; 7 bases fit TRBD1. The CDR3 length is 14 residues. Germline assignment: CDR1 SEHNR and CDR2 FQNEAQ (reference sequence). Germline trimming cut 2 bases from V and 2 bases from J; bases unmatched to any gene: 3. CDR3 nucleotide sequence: TGTGCCAGCAGCTTACCGGGACAGACCTACGAGCAGTACTTC. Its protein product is CASSLPGQTYEQYF.

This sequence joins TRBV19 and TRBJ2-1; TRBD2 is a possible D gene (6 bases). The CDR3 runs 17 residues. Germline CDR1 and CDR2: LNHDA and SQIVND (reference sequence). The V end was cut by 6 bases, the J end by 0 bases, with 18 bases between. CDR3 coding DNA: TGTGCCAGTAGCCCGTTACATAGCGGAATCTCCTACAATGAGCAGTTCTTC. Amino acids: CASSPLHSGISYNEQFF. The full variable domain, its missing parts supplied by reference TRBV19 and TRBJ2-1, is DGGITQSPKYLFRKEGQNVTLSCEQNLNHDAMYWYRQDPGQGLRLIYYSQIVNDFQKGDIAEGYSVSREKKESFPLTVTSAQKNPTAFYLCASSPLHSGISYNEQFFGPGTRLTVL.

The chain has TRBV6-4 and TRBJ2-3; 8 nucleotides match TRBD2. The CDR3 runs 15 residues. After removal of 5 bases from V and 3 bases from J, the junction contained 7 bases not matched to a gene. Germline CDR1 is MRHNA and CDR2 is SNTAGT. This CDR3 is CASSPTSDRTDTQYF. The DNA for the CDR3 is TGTGCCAGCAGTCCGACTAGCGATAGAACAGATACGCAGTATTTT.

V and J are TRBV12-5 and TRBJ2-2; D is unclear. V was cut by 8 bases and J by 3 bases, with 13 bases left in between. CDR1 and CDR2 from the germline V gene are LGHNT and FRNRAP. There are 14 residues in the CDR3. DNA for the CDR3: TGTGCTAGTCCTATTGTGGAGCACACCGGGGAGCTGTTTTTT. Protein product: CASPIVEHTGELFF.

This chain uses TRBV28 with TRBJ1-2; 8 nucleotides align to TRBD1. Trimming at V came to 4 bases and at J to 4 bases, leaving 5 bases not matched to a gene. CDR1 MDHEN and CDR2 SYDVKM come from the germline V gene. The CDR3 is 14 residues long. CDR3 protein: CASSSGDRIYGYTF. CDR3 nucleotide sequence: TGTGCCAGCAGTTCCGGGGACAGGATCTATGGCTACACCTTC.

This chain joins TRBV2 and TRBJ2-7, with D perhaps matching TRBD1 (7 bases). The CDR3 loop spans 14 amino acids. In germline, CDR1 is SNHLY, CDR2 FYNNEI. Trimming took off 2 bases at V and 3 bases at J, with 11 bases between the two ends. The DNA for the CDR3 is TGTGCCAGCAGTGAACAGGGGGGAAACTACGAGCAGTACTTC. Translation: CASSEQGGNYEQYF.

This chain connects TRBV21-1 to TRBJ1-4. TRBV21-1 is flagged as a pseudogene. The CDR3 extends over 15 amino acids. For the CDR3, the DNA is TGTGCCAGCAGCAAAGAAGGAGGGCGACGGGAAAAACTGTTTTTT. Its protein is CASSKEGGRREKLFF.

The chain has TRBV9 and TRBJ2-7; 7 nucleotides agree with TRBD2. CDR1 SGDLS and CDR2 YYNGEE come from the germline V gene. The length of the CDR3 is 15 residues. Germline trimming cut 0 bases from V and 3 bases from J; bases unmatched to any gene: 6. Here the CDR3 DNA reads TGTGCCAGCAGCGTAGGGACTAGTAGTAGCTACGAGCAGTACTTC. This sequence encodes CASSVGTSSSYEQYF.

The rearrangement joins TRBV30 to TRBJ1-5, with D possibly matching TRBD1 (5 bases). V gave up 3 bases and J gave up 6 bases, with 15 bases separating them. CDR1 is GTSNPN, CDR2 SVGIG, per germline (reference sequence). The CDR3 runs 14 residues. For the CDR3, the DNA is TGTGCCTGGAGCTCTGGAGGGGAGGGTCAGCCCCAGCATTTT. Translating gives CAWSSGGEGQPQHF.

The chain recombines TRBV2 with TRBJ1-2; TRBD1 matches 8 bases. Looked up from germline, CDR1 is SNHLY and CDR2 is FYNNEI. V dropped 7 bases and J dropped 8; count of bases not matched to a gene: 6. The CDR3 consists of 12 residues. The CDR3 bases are TGTGCCAGCACCCCAGGGGGCCAGGGCTACACCTTC. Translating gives CASTPGGQGYTF. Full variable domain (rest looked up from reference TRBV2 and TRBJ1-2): EPEVTQTPSHQVTQMGQEVILRCVPISNHLYFYWYRQILGQKVEFLVSFYNNEISEKSEIFDDQFSVERPDGSNFTLKIRSTKLEDSAMYFCASTPGGQGYTFGSGTRLTVV.

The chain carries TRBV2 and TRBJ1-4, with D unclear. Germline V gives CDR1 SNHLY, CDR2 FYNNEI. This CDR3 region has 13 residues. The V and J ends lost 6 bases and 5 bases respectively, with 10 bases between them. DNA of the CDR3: TGTGCCAGCAGATCCGGGGAGAATGAAAAACTGTTTTTT. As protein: CASRSGENEKLFF.

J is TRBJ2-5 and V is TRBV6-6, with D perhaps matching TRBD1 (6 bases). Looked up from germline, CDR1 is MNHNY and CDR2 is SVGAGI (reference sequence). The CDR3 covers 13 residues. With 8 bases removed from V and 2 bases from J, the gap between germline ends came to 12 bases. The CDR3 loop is CASGRGDQETQYF. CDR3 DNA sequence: TGTGCCAGCGGCAGGGGTGATCAAGAGACCCAGTACTTC.

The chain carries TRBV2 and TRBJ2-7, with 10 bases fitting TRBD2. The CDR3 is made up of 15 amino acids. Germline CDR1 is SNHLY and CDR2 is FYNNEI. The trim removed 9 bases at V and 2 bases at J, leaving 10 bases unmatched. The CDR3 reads CARSTSGEFPYEQYF. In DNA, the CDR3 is TGTGCCAGGAGTACTAGCGGGGAATTTCCCTACGAGCAGTACTTC. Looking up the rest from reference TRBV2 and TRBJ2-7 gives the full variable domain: EPEVTQTPSHQVTQMGQEVILRCVPISNHLYFYWYRQILGQKVEFLVSFYNNEISEKSEIFDDQFSVERPDGSNFTLKIRSTKLEDSAMYFCARSTSGEFPYEQYFGPGTRLTVT.

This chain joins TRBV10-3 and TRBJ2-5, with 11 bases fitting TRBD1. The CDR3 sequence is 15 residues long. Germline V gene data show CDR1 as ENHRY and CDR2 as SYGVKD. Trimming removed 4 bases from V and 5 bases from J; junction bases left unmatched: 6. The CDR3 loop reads CAISGRDRGSETQYF. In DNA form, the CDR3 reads TGTGCCATCAGTGGCCGGGACAGGGGGTCGGAGACCCAGTACTTC.

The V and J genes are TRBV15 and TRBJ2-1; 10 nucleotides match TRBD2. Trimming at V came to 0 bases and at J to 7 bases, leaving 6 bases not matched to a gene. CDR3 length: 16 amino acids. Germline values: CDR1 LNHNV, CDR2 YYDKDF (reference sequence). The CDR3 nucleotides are TGTGCCACCAGCAGAGATTATCGACTAGCGGGTAATGAGCAGTTCTTC. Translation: CATSRDYRLAGNEQFF.

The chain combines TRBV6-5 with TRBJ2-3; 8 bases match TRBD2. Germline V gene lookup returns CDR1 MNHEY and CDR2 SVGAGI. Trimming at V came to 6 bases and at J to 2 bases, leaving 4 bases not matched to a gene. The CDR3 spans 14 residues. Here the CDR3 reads CASRPGLVTDTQYF. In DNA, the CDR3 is TGTGCCAGCAGACCGGGACTAGTCACAGATACGCAGTATTTT.

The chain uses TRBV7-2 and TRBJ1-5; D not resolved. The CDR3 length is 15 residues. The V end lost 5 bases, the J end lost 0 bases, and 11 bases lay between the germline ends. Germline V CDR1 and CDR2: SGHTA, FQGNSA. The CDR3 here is CASSPRSYSNQPQHF. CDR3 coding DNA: TGTGCCAGCAGCCCCCGCAGTTATAGCAATCAGCCCCAGCATTTT.

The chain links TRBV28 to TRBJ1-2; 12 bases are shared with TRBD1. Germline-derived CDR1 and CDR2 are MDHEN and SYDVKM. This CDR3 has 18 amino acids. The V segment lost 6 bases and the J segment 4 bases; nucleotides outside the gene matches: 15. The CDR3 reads CASSSVPGQGATIYGYTF. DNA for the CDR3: TGTGCCAGCAGCTCCGTCCCGGGACAGGGGGCGACAATCTATGGCTACACCTTC.

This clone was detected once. The CDR3 here is CASSFGTGTNYGYTF. The CDR3, as DNA: TGTGCCAGCAGTTTCGGAACGGGTACTAACTATGGCTACACCTTC. This chain joins TRBV27 and TRBJ1-2; D is unclear. Trimming took off 3 bases at V and 0 bases at J, with 11 bases between the two ends. The CDR3 contains 15 residues. CDR1 MNHEY and CDR2 SMNVEV come from the germline V gene (reference sequence).